A selection of T cell receptor beta chains follows, all from one sample in a study of cytomegalovirus exposure and HLA in healthy donors. Assay used: immunoSEQ multiplex PCR; TCRdb lists only in-frame clones, some missing. Here the sample spans some 190,000 clones, 80% to 85% being singletons. Sequencing input: PBMCs. The receptor set was obtained from a boy between 2 and 10 years old in good health and CMV-seronegative. Each CDR3 is given with its conserved first and last residue. A D gene is named only where the DNA matches it firmly. Clone size is not always given. Where it is, it says once, few, many or a class for expanded clones.

V,D,size,J,DNA,CDR3
TRBV19,TRBD1,-,TRBJ1-6,TGTGCCAGTCAGACAGGGCCAAATAATTCACCCCTCCACTTT,CASQTGPNNSPLHF
TRBV9,-,-,TRBJ2-1,TGTGCCAGCAGCGATAGCACGGATGAGCAGTTCTTC,CASSDSTDEQFF
TRBV30,-,-,TRBJ1-3,TGTGCCTGGACGACAGGCTCTGGAAACACCATATATTTT,CAWTTGSGNTIYF
TRBV19,TRBD1,once,TRBJ2-1,TGTGCCAGTACCGGGGACAGGGTTTACAGTGAGCAGTTCTTC,CASTGDRVYSEQFF
TRBV18,TRBD1,-,TRBJ1-2,TGTGCCAGCTCACCCAGTAGGGACAGGGTCGGCGGCTACACCTTC,CASSPSRDRVGGYTF
TRBV14,-,-,TRBJ2-5,TGTGCCAGCAGCCAAGCAGGAACAGGCCAGTACTTC,CASSQAGTGQYF
TRBV6-1,-,-,TRBJ2-5,TGTGCCAGCAGCGGGCGGGGCGTCGGGGAGACCCAGTACTTC,CASSGRGVGETQYF
TRBV5-4,-,once,TRBJ1-6,TGTGCCACCCAGCGGGGTAGCAATTCACCCCTCCACTTT,CATQRGSNSPLHF
TRBV7-6,-,-,TRBJ2-5,TGTGCCGCGGGGTCCCGCGAGACCCAGTACTTC,CAAGSRETQYF
TRBV29-1,-,-,TRBJ2-5,TGCAGCGTTGAACCGCCCAGGGAAGAGACCCAGTACTTC,CSVEPPREETQYF
TRBV4-3,TRBD2,once,TRBJ2-6,TGCGCCAGCAGCCAAGAACTAGCGGGGGCTGGGGCCAACGTCCTGACTTTC,CASSQELAGAGANVLTF
TRBV7-8,TRBD2,few,TRBJ2-3,TGTGCCAGCAGCTCAACTAGCGGGGGGCCCCTCACAGATACGCAGTATTTT,CASSSTSGGPLTDTQYF
TRBV7-9,TRBD2,-,TRBJ2-5,TGTGCCAGCAGCTTACTCCAGCGGGAGGGTCCCCAGTACTTC,CASSLLQREGPQYF
TRBV18,TRBD1,-,TRBJ1-2,TGTGCCAGCTCACCACCGGGACAGGGGGATTACGGCTACACCTTC,CASSPPGQGDYGYTF
TRBV4-3,TRBD2,few,TRBJ2-7,TGCGCCAGCAGCCAGGGCCTTACCGGGACTAGCACCCACGAGCAGTACTTC,CASSQGLTGTSTHEQYF
TRBV6-5,TRBD1,-,TRBJ2-7,TGTGCCAGCAGTCCCTCCGGGACAGGACATCTTCAGTACTTC,CASSPSGTGHLQYF
TRBV5-4,-,-,TRBJ1-1,TGTGCCAGCAGCTCGCGGGGCAGTTCGGGTGCTGAAGCTTTCTTT,CASSSRGSSGAEAFF